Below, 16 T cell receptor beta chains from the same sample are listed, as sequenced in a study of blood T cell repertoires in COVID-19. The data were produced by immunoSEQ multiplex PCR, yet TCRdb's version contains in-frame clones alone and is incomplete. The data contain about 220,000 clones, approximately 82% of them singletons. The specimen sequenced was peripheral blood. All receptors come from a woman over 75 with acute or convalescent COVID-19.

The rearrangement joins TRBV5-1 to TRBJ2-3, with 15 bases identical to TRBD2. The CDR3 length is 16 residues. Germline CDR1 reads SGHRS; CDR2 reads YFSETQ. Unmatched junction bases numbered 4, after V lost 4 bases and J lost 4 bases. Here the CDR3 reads CASSPGLAGGSDTQYF. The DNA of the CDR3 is TGCGCCAGCAGCCCGGGACTAGCGGGGGGATCAGATACGCAGTATTTT. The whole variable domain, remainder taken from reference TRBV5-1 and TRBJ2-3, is KAGVTQTPRYLIKTRGQQVTLSCSPISGHRSVSWYQQTPGQGLQFLFEYFSETQRNKGNFPGRFSGRQFSNSRSEMNVSTLELGDSALYLCASSPGLAGGSDTQYFGPGTRLTVL.

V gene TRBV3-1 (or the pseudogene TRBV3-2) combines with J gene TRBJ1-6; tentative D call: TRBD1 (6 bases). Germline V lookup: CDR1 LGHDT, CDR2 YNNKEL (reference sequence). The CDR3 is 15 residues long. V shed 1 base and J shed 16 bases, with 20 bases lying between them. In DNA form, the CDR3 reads TGTGCCAGCAGCCAAGCCAGGGGAACCCATGTTTCTCTCCACTTT. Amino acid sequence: CASSQARGTHVSLHF.

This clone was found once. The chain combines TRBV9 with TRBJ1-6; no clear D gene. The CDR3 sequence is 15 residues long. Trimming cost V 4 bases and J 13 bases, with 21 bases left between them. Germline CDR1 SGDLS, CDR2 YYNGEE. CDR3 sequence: CASSPRLSSSIPLHF. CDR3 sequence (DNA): TGTGCCAGCAGCCCCCGATTATCTTCTAGTATTCCCCTCCACTTT.

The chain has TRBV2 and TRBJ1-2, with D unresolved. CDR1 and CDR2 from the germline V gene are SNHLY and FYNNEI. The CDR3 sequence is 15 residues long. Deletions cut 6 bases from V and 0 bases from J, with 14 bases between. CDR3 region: CASRSGLLANYGYTF. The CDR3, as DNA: TGTGCCAGCAGGAGCGGACTCTTAGCTAACTATGGCTACACCTTC. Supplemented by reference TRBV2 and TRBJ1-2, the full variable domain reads EPEVTQTPSHQVTQMGQEVILRCVPISNHLYFYWYRQILGQKVEFLVSFYNNEISEKSEIFDDQFSVERPDGSNFTLKIRSTKLEDSAMYFCASRSGLLANYGYTFGSGTRLTVV.

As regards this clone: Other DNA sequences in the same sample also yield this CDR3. In DNA form, the CDR3 reads TGTGCCAGCAGTTTTCGTTTGTACGAGCAGTACTTC. The encoded protein is CASSFRLYEQYF. The chain recombines TRBV12-3 or TRBV12-4 with TRBJ2-7; D is unclear. The CDR3 has 12 residues. V was pared by 3 bases and J by 4 bases, with 7 bases between.

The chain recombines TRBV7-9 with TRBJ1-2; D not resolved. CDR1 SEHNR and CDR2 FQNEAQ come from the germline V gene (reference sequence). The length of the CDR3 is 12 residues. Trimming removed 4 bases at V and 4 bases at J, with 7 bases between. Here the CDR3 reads CASSSRGYGYTF. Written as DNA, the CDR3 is TGTGCCAGCAGCTCCCGGGGCTATGGCTACACCTTC.

The CDR3 DNA is TGTGCCAGCAGCTTAAGTCTAGCGGACACCGGGGAGCTGTTTTTT. It translates to CASSLSLADTGELFF. V usage is TRBV11-3 and J usage is TRBJ2-2, with 7 bases aligning to TRBD2. This CDR3 contains 15 residues. Germline assignment: CDR1 SGHNT and CDR2 YENEEA. The V and J ends lost 2 bases and 3 bases, in that order; junction bases with no gene match: 3. Full variable domain (remainder filled in from reference TRBV11-3 and TRBJ2-2): EAGVVQSPRYKIIEKKQPVAFWCNPISGHNTLYWYLQNLGQGPELLIRYENEEAVDDSQLPKDRFSAERLKGVDSTLKIQPAELGDSAVYLCASSLSLADTGELFFGEGSRLTVL.

DNA for the CDR3: TGTGCCTGGAGTGTACGGGGGAACACTGAAGCTTTCTTT. This encodes CAWSVRGNTEAFF. The chain employs TRBV30 and TRBJ1-1; D gene unclear. The germline V gene has CDR1 GTSNPN and CDR2 SVGIG (reference sequence). Trimming cost V 0 bases and J 1 base, with 6 bases left between them. The CDR3 is made up of 13 amino acids.

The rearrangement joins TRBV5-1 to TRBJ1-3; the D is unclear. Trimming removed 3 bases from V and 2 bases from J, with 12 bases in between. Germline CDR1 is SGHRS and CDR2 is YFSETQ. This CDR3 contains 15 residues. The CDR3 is CASSSWGGAGNTIYF. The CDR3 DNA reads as TGCGCCAGCAGCTCTTGGGGAGGAGCTGGAAACACCATATATTTT.

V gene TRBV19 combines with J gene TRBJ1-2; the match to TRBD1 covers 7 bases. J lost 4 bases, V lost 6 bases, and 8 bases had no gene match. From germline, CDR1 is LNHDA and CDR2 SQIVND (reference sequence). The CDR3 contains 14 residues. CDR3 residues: CASRDRPGLYGYTF. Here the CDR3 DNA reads TGTGCCAGTAGGGACAGGCCAGGTCTCTATGGCTACACCTTC.

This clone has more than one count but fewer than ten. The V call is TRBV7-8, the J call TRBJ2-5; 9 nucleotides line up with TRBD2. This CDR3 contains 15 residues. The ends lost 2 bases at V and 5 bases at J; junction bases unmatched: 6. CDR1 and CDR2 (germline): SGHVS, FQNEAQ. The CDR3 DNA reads TGTGCCAGCAGCTTAAATAGCGGGGGAATTGAGACCCAGTACTTC. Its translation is CASSLNSGGIETQYF.

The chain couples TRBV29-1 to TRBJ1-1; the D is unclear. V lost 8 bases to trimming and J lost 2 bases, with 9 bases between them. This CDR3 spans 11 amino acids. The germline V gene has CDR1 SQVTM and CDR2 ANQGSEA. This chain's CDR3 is CSSSRNTEAFF. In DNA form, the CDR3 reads TGCAGCTCGTCGAGAAACACTGAAGCTTTCTTT.

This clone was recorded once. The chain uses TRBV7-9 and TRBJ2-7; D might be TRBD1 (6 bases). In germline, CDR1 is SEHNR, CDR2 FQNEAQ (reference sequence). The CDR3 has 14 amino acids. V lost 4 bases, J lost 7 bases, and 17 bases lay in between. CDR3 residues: CASSWGHQASEQYF. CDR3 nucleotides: TGTGCCAGCAGCTGGGGGCACCAGGCCAGTGAGCAGTACTTC.

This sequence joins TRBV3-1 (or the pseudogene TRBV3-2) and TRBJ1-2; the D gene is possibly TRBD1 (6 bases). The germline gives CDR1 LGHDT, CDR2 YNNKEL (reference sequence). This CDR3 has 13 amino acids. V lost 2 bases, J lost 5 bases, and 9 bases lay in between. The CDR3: CASSQRGAYGYTF. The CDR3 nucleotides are TGTGCCAGCAGCCAACGGGGGGCTTATGGCTACACCTTC.

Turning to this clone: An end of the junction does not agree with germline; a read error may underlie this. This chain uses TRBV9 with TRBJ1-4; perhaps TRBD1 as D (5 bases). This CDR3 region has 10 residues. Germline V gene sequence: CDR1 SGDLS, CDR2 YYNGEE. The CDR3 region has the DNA TGTGCCAGCAGCGTAATTGACAGTCTTTTT. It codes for CASSVIDSLF.

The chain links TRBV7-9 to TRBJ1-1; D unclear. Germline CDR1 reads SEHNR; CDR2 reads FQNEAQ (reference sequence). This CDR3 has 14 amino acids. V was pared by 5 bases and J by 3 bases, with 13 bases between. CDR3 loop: CASSPGWEDTEAFF. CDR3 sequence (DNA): TGTGCCAGCAGCCCCGGATGGGAGGACACTGAAGCTTTCTTT.